Below, one TCR beta chain is given with its context. Its antigen remains unknown. This record belongs to a study of shared clonotypes between healthy human individuals. Study observations and caveats: It was the few donors that limited the genetic and exposure-history diversity represented.

Repertoires were generated with immunoSEQ multiplex PCR, while TCRdb's copy carries only in-frame clones and drops some. Of over 950,000 clones in the sample, roughly 80% are singletons; the top ten hold 0.89%. Germline lookup yields CDR1 SGHDT and CDR2 YYEEEE. V dropped 5 bases and J dropped 6; count of bases not matched to a gene: 8. This CDR3 is 14 amino acids long. Naive CD4+ cells were CD45RA-selected; the remaining cells were memory. The chain recombines TRBV5-6 with TRBJ2-1; 7 nucleotides match TRBD2. The TCR sequence derives from a young man in good health. Some clones in this sample may be carry-over from other donors' samples. The specimen sequenced was memory CD4+ T cells from PBMCs. Subset of the sample: CD45RA-negative fraction. The CDR3 DNA reads as TGTGCCAGCAGTACTAGCGTATACAGCAATGAGCAGTTCTTC. Translating it yields CASSTSVYSNEQFF.